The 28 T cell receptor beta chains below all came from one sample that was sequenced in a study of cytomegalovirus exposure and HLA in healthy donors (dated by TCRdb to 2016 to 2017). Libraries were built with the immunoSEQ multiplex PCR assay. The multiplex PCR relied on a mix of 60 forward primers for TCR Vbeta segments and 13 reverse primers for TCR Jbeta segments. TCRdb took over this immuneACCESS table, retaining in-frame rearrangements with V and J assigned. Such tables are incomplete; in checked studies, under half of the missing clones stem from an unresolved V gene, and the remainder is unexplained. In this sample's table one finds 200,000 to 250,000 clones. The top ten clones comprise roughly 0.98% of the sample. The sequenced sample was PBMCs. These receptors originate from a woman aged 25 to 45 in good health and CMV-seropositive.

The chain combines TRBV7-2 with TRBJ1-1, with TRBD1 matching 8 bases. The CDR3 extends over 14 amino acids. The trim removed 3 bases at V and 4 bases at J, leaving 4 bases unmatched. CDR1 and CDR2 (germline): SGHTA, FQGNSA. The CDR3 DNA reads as TGTGCCAGCAGCTTTCAGGGGGCAGGCACTGAAGCTTTCTTT. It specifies CASSFQGAGTEAFF.

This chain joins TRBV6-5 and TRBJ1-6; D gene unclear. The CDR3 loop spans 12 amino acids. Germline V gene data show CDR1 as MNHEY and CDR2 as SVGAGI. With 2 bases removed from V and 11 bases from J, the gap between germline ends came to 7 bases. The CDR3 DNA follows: TGTGCCAGCAGTTACGGCAGTACACCCCTCCACTTT. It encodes CASSYGSTPLHF.

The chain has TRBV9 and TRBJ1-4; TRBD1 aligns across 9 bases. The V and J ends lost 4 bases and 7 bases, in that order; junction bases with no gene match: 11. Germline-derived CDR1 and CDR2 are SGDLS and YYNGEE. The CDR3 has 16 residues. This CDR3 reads CASSPGAGTGSEKLFF. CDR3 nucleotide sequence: TGTGCCAGCAGCCCCGGTGCCGGGACAGGGAGTGAAAAACTGTTTTTT.

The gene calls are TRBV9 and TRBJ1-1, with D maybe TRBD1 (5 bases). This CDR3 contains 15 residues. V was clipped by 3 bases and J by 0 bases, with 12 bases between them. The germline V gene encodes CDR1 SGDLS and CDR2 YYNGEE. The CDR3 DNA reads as TGTGCCAGCAGCGATCCGGGACTCCTGAACACTGAAGCTTTCTTT. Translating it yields CASSDPGLLNTEAFF.

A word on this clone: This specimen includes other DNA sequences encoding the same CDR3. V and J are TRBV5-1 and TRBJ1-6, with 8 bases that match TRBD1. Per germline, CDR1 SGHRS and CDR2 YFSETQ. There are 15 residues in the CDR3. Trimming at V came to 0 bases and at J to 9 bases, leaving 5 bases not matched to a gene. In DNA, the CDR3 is TGCGCCAGCAGCTTGGCTGGACAGGGAGGTTCACCCCTCCACTTT. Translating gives CASSLAGQGGSPLHF.

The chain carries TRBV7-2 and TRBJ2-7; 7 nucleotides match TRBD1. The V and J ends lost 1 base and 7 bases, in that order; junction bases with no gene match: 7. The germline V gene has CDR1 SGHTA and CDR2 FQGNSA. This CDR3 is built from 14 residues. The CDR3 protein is CASSLGDREREQYF. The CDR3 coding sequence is TGTGCCAGCAGCTTAGGGGACAGAGAACGGGAGCAGTACTTC.

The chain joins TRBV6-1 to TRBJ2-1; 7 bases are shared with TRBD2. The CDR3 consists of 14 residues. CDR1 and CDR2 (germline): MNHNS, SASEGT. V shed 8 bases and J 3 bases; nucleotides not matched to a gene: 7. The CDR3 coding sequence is TGTGCCAGCGGTCGGGAGGAGTTCTACAATGAGCAGTTCTTC. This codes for CASGREEFYNEQFF.

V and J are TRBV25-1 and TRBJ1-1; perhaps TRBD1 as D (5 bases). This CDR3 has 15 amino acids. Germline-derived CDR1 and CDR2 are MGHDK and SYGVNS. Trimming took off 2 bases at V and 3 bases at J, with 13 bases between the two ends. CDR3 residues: CASSEELGGDTEAFF. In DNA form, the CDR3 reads TGTGCCAGCAGTGAAGAGTTGGGGGGGGACACTGAAGCTTTCTTT.

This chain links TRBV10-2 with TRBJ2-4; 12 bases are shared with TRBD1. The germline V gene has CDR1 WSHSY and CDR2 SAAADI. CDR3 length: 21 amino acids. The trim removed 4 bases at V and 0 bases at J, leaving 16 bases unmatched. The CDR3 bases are TGCGCCAGCAGTGGCCAAGCGATCCGGGACAGGGGGCCGCAAGCCAAAAACATTCAGTACTTC. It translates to CASSGQAIRDRGPQAKNIQYF.

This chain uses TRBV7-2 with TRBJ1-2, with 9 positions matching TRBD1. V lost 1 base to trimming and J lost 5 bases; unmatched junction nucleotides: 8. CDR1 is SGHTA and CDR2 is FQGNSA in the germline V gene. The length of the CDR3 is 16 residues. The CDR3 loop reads CASSLDGDRVIYGYTF. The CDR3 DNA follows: TGTGCCAGCAGCTTAGATGGGGACAGGGTCATATATGGCTACACCTTC.

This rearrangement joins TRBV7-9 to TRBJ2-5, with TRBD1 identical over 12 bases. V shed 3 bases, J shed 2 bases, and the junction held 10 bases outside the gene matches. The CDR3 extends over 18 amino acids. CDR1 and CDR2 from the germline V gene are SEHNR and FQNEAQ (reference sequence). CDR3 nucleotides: TGTGCCAGCAGCTTGGGGACAGGGGGCCGGTTAGAACAAGAGACCCAGTACTTC. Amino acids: CASSLGTGGRLEQETQYF.

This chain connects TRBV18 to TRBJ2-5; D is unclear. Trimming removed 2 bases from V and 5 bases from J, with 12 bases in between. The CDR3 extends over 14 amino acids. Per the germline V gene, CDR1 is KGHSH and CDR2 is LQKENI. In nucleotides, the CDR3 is TGTGCCAGCTCACCAAGTGGTGACTGGGAGACCCAGTACTTC. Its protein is CASSPSGDWETQYF. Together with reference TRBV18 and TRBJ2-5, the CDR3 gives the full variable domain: NAGVMQNPRHLVRRRGQEARLRCSPMKGHSHVYWYRQLPEEGLKFMVYLQKENIIDESGMPKERFSAEFPKEGPSILRIQQVVRGDSAAYFCASSPSGDWETQYFGPGTRLLVL.

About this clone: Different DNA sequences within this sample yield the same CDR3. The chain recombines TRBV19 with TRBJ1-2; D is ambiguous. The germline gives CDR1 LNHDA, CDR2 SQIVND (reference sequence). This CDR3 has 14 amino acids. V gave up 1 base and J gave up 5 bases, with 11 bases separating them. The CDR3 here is CASSIVRSGYGYTF. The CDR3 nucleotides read TGTGCCAGTAGTATAGTTCGAAGCGGTTATGGCTACACCTTC.

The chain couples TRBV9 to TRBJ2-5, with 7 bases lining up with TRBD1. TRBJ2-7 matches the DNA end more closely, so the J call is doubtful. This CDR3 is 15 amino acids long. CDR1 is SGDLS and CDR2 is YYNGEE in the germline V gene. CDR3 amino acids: CASSVGDSGTYEQYF. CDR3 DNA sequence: TGTGCCAGCAGCGTAGGGGACAGCGGCACCTACGAGCAGTACTTC.

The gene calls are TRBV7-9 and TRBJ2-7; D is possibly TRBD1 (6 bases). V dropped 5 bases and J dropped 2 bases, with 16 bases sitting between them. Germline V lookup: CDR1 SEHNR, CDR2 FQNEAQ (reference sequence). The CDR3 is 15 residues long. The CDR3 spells CASSQTGTGPYEQYF. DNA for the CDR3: TGTGCCAGCAGCCAAACAGGTACAGGGCCCTACGAGCAGTACTTC. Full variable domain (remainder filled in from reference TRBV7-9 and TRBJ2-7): DTGVSQNPRHKITKRGQNVTFRCDPISEHNRLYWYRQTLGQGPEFLTYFQNEAQLEKSRLLSDRFSAERPKGSFSTLEIQRTEQGDSAMYLCASSQTGTGPYEQYFGPGTRLTVT.

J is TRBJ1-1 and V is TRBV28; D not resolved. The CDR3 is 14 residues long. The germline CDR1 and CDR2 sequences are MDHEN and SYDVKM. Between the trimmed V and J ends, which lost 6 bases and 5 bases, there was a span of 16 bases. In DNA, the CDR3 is TGTGCCAGCAGCTCCCCCGAGGGAGGGACTGAAGCTTTCTTT. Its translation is CASSSPEGGTEAFF.

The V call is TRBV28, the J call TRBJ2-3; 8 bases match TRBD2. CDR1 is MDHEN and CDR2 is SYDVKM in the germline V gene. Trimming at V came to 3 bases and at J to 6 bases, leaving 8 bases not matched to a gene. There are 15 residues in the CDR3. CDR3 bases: TGTGCCAGCAGTTTCCCGGCGGGAGGTGACGATACGCAGTATTTT. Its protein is CASSFPAGGDDTQYF.

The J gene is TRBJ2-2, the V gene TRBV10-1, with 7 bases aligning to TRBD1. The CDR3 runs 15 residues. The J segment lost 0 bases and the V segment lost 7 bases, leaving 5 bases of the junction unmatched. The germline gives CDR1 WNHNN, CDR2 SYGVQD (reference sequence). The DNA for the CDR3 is TGCGCCAGCACCCCCGGGACAGCGAACACCGGGGAGCTGTTTTTT. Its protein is CASTPGTANTGELFF.

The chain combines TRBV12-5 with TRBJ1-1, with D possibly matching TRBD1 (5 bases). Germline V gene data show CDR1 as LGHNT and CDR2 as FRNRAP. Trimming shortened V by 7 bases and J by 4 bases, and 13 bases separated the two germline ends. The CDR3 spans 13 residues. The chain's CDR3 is CASAAGGGTEAFF. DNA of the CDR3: TGTGCTAGTGCCGCGGGGGGGGGCACTGAAGCTTTCTTT.

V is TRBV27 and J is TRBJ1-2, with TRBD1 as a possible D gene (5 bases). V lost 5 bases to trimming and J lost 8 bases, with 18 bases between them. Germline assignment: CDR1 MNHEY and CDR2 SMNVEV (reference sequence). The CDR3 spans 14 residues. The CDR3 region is CASSPLRQITGYTF. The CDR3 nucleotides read TGTGCCAGCAGTCCACTCCGACAGATAACCGGCTACACCTTC.

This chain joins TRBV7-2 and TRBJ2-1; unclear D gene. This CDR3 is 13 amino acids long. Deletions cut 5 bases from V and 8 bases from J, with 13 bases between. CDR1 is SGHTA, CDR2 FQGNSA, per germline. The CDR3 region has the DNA TGTGCCAGCAGCCCCGAAAGAGCCGATGAGCAGTTCTTC. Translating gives CASSPERADEQFF.

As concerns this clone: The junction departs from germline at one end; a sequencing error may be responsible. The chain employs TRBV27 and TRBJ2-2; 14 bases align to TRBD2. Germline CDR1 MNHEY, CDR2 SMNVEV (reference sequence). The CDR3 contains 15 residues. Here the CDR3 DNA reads TGTGCCAGCAGTTCCGGGACTAGCGGGAGTGGGGGGCTGTTTTTT. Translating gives CASSSGTSGSGGLFF.

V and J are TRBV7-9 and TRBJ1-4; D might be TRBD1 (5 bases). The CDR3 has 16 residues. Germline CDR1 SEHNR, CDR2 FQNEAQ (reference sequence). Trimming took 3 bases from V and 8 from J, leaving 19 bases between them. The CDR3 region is CASSFPGQGDKEKLFF. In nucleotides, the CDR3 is TGTGCCAGCAGCTTCCCCGGGCAGGGCGACAAGGAAAAACTGTTTTTT.

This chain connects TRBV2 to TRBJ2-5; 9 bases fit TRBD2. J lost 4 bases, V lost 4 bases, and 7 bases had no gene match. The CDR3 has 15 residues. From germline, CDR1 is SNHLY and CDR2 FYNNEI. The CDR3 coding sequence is TGTGCCAGCAGTGGTAGCGGGAGAGGTGGAGAGACCCAGTACTTC. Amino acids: CASSGSGRGGETQYF. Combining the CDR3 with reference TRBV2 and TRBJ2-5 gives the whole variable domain EPEVTQTPSHQVTQMGQEVILRCVPISNHLYFYWYRQILGQKVEFLVSFYNNEISEKSEIFDDQFSVERPDGSNFTLKIRSTKLEDSAMYFCASSGSGRGGETQYFGPGTRLLVL.

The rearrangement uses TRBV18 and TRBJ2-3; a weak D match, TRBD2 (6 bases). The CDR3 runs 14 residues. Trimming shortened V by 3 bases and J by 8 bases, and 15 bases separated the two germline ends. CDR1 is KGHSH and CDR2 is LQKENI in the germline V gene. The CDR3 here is CASSPGGKEGTQYF. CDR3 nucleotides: TGTGCCAGCTCACCCGGAGGGAAAGAGGGTACGCAGTATTTT.

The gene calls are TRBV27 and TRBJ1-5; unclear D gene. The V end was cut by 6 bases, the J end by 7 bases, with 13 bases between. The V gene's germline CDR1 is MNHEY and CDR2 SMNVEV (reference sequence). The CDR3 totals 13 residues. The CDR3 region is CASSPMAGQPQHF. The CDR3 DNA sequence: TGTGCCAGCAGCCCAATGGCGGGGCAGCCCCAGCATTTT.

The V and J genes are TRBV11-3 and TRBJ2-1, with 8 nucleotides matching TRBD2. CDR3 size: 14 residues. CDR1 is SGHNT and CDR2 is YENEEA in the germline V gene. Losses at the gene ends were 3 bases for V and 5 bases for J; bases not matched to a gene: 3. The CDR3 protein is CASSFDGGDNEQFF. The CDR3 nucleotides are TGTGCCAGCAGCTTCGACGGGGGGGACAATGAGCAGTTCTTC.

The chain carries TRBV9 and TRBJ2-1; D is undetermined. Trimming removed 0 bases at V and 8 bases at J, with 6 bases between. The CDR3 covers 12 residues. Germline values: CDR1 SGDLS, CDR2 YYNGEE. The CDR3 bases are TGTGCCAGCAGCGTAGTAGAGGATGAGCAGTTCTTC. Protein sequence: CASSVVEDEQFF.